Sequencing of this TCR beta chain was carried out in a study of Graves' ophthalmopathy and Graves' hyperthyroidism. This CDR3 contains 17 residues. Germline V CDR1 and CDR2: MGHDK, SYGVNS. With V trimmed by 2 bases and J by 4 bases, 12 bases remained unmatched. Amplification of the TCR beta CDR3 regions used RNA transcripts (as template). HTBI-primed RT-PCR formed the first round, and a multiplex PCR formed the second. From the multiplex PCR reads, TCRdb called clonotypes with MiXCR, one entry per CDR3 protein. The table shows 900,000 to 1,200,000 distinct CDR3 sequences, with about two fifths occurring only once.

This clonotype was obtained from an adult man with Graves' hyperthyroidism. The rearrangement links TRBV25-1 to TRBJ1-2; 8 bases fit TRBD1. Sequenced material: peripheral blood or thyroid tissue (not recorded which). The CDR3 nucleotides are TGTGCCAGCAGTGAACCCCTCTCCACAGGGGGTATCTATGGCTACACCTTC. Its translation: CASSEPLSTGGIYGYTF.